This T cell receptor beta chain was captured in a study of blood T cell repertoires in COVID-19. Study details: Sample material is recorded as cDNA or gDNA derived from T cells, B-cell-depleted T cells, or PBMCs.

Seattle patients were enrolled during active infection and followed longitudinally. Germline V gene lookup returns CDR1 PRHDT and CDR2 FYEKMQ (reference sequence). CDR3 length: 17 residues. V lost 5 bases to trimming and J lost 3 bases, with 21 bases between them. Data came from immunoSEQ multiplex PCR; TCRdb stores just in-frame clones and leaves some out. This table has 380,000 or so clones, approximately 86% appearing once. This sequence was found in a woman aged 60-70 years with COVID-19, enrolled during active disease. The rearrangement links TRBV13 to TRBJ2-3; D may be TRBD2 (7 bases). The specimen sequenced was peripheral blood. The CDR3 DNA sequence: TGTGCCAGCAGCATACAAAGGTCGGGGGGCGGTACAGATACGCAGTATTTT. Protein product: CASSIQRSGGGTDTQYF.